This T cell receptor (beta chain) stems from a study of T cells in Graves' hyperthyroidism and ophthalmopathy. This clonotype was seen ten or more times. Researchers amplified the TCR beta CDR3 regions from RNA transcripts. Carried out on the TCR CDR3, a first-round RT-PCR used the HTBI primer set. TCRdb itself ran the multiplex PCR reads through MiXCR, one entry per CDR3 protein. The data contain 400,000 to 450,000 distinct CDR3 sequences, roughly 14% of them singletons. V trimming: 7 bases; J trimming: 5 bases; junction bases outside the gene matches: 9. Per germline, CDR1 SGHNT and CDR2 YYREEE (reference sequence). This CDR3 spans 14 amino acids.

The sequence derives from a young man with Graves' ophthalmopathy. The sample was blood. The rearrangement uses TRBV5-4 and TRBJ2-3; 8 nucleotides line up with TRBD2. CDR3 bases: TGTGCCAGCTTCCCGGGGGGGCGGTTAGATACGCAGTATTTT. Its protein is CASFPGGRLDTQYF. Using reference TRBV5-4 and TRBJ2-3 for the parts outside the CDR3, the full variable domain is ETGVTQSPTHLIKTRGQQVTLRCSSQSGHNTVSWYQQALGQGPQFIFQYYREEENGRGNFPPRFSGLQFPNYSSELNVNALELDDSALYLCASFPGGRLDTQYFGPGTRLTVL.